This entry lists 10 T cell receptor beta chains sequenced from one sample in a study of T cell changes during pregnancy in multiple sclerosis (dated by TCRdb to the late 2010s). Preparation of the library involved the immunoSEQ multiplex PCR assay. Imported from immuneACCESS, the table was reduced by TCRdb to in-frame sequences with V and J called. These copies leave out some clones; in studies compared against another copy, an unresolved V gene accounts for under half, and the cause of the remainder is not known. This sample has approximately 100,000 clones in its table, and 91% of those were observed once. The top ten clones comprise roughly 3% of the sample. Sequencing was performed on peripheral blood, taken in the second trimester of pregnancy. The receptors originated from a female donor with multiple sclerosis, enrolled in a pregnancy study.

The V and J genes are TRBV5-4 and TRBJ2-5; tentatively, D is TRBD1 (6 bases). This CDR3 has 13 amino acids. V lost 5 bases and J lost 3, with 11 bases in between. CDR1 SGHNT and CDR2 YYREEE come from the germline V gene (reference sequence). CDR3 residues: CASRTRTEETQYF. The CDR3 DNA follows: TGTGCCAGCAGGACCCGGACAGAAGAGACCCAGTACTTC.

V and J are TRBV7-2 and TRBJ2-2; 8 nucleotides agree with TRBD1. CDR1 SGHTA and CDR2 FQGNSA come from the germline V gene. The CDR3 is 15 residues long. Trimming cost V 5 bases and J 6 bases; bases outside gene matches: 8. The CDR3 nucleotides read TGTGCCAGCAGCACTAGCCCGGACAGGGCCGGGGAGCTGTTTTTT. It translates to CASSTSPDRAGELFF.

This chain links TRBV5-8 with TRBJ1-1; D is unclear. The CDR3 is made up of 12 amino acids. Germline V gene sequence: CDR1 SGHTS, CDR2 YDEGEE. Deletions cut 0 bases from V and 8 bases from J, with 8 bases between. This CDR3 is CASSLVILEAFF. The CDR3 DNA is TGTGCCAGCAGCTTGGTTATCCTAGAAGCTTTCTTT.

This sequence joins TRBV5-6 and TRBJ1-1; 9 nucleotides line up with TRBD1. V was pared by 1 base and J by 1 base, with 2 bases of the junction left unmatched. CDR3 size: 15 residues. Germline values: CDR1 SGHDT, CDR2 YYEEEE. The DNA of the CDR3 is TGTGCCAGCAGCTTGCCGGGACAGGGGAACACTGAAGCTTTCTTT. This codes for CASSLPGQGNTEAFF. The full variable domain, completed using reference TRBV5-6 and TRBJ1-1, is DAGVTQSPTHLIKTRGQQVTLRCSPKSGHDTVSWYQQALGQGPQFIFQYYEEEERQRGNFPDRFSGHQFPNYSSELNVNALLLGDSALYLCASSLPGQGNTEAFFGQGTRLTVV.

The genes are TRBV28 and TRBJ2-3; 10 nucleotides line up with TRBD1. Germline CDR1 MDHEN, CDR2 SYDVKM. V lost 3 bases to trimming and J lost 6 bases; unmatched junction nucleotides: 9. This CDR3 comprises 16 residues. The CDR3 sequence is CASSFIGTGVQDTQYF. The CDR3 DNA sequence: TGTGCCAGCAGTTTCATCGGGACAGGGGTACAGGATACGCAGTATTTT.

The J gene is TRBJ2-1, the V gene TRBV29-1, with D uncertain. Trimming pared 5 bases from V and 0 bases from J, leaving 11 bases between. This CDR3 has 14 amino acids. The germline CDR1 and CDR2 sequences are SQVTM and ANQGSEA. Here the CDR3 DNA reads TGCAGCGTTACCGGTATTAGCTCCTACAATGAGCAGTTCTTC. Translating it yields CSVTGISSYNEQFF.

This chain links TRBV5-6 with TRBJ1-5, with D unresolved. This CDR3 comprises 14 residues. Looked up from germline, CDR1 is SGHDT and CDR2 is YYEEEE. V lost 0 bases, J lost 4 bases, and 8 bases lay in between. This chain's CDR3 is CASSLGQINQPQHF. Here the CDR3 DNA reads TGTGCCAGCAGCTTGGGTCAGATAAATCAGCCCCAGCATTTT. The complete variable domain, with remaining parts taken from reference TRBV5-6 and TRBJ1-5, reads DAGVTQSPTHLIKTRGQQVTLRCSPKSGHDTVSWYQQALGQGPQFIFQYYEEEERQRGNFPDRFSGHQFPNYSSELNVNALLLGDSALYLCASSLGQINQPQHFGDGTRLSIL.

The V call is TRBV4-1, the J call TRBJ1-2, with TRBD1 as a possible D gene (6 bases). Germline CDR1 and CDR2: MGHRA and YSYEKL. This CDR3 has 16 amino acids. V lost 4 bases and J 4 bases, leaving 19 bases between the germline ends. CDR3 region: CASSRDWGGAGYGYTF. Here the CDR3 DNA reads TGCGCCAGCAGCCGGGACTGGGGGGGCGCTGGCTATGGCTACACCTTC.

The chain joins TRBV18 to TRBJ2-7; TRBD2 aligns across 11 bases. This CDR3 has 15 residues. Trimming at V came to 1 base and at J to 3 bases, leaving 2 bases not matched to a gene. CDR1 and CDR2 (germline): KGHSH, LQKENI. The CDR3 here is CASSPQTSGIYEQYF. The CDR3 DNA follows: TGTGCCAGCTCACCACAGACTAGCGGGATCTACGAGCAGTACTTC.

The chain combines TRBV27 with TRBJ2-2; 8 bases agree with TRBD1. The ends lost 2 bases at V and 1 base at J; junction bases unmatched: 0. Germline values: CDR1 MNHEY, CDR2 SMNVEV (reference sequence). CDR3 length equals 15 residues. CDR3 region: CASSLTGGNTGELFF. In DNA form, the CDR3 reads TGTGCCAGCAGTTTAACAGGGGGGAACACCGGGGAGCTGTTTTTT.